The clone carrying this TCR beta chain was seen many times. Its antigen is unknown. This sample was included in a study of neurological immune-mediated disorders. Study-wide findings and caveats: Whereas HTLV-1-associated myelopathy showed the most TCR clonal expansion, multiple sclerosis showed the least, with levels below those of healthy controls.

cDNA synthesis was performed by 5'RACE with 10-nucleotide random UMIs. TCRdb called the 5' RACE reads again in MiXCR, with one record for every CDR3 protein. Among about 77,000 distinct CDR3 sequences listed, 9.4% were seen once. The TCR sequence derives from a man aged 45-65 years in good health. Sequencing used PBMCs.

CDR3 in DNA: TGTGCCACCAGCAGAGCCGGACAGGGAGAGACCCAGTACTTC. Translating it yields CATSRAGQGETQYF. The chain combines TRBV15 with TRBJ2-5; 8 nucleotides match TRBD1. V lost 1 base and J lost 4; bases outside the gene matches: 2. The CDR3 sequence is 14 residues long. The germline V gene encodes CDR1 LNHNV and CDR2 YYDKDF (reference sequence).